This TCR beta chain comes out of a study of blood T cell repertoires in COVID-19 (TCRdb year 2020). With respect to the entire study: Samples covering the acute and convalescent phases of COVID-19 were provided by collaborators in the United States, Italy and Spain. The prospective study material was composed of cDNA or gDNA derived from T cells, B-cell-depleted T cells, or PBMCs. Deeply sampled blood TCRbeta repertoires from subjects exposed to, actively infected with, or recovered from COVID-19 were included in the dataset. The repertoires were made available in a free public database intended to serve as a resource for research on the immune response to SARS-CoV-2. The samples were drawn from the first 160 participants of the ongoing ImmuneRACE study and from 1,254 subjects provided by 6 global collaborators. Sample metadata almost always included a de-identified subject ID, COVID-19 status, age in years and sex. HLA class I and class II types, where available, came from metadata supplied by the sample provider rather than from assay-based typing.

Points the paper makes about the study in general: The amount of clinical and demographic metadata varied by source and participant and was provided uncurated.

This clone has only one observation. It lacks a known antigen. Base qualities are not recorded, but no much larger clone differs from it by a single base. The sample has other DNA sequences that encode this CDR3 too. The germline V gene (reference sequence) sets CDR1 to SEHNR and CDR2 to FQNEAQ. The CDR3 holds 15 amino acids from the cysteine to the phenylalanine. Just CDR3 DNA is preserved here, 45 bases in frame from base 1. Cut back by 0 bases and 0 bases, the V and J ends lie 6 bases apart. Whole blood was collected in K2EDTA tubes by collaborating institutions according to the institutions' own protocols. For TCRbeta analysis, collaborators shipped samples as frozen whole blood, isolated PBMCs, or DNA extracted from either of those sample types. The immunoSEQ Assay, a bias-controlled multiplex PCR, was used to amplify TCRbeta CDR3 regions from genomic DNA. In the original analysis: The number of nucleated cells in each sample was estimated by amplification of reference gene primers within the assay. Sequence reads were collapsed and filtered to measure the absolute abundance of every unique TCRbeta CDR3 rearrangement. For each sample, productive Simpson clonality was calculated as the square root of Simpson's diversity index across productive rearrangements. The source is immuneACCESS, and TCRdb retained only in-frame sequences with V and J called. Part of the clones is not carried over; for the studies checked, unresolved V genes explain less than half of this, and the remainder is unexplained. The V and J calls and clone size are taken from that table; D and trimming were inferred from the DNA. The sample yields roughly 410,000 clones; 89% were counted once. The ten largest account for 0.95% to 1.5% of the sample.

This chain joins TRBV7-9 to TRBJ1-3; a tentative D match to TRBD1 spans 5 bases. Sequencing input: peripheral blood. This sequence originates from a man aged 40-50 years with acute or convalescent COVID-19. The nucleotide sequence reads TGTGCCAGCAGCTTAGCGGGGGGCTCTGGAAACACCATATATTTT. Translated, it gives CASSLAGGSGNTIYF.